A selection of T cell receptor beta chains follows, all from one sample in a study of blood T cell repertoires in COVID-19. Sequenced by immunoSEQ multiplex PCR; TCRdb stores in-frame clones only, minus some. This sample carries approximately 260,000 clones, 84% of them seen once, and the ten largest clones take around 9.2%. The sequenced sample was peripheral blood. Receptor source: a human donor in a cohort sampled during active COVID-19. CDR3s include the opening cysteine and the closing phenylalanine or tryptophan. The order of the fields is V gene, J gene, CDR3 protein.

V gene: TRBV19
J gene: TRBJ1-5
CDR3 protein: CASSSWTGVNQPQHF

V gene: TRBV6-2/TRBV6-3
J gene: TRBJ1-5
CDR3 protein: CASSPRSTGTYQPQHF

V gene: TRBV7-2
J gene: TRBJ1-5
CDR3 protein: CASSRDRGPQPQHF

V gene: TRBV9
J gene: TRBJ2-3
CDR3 protein: CASSVQGADTQYF

V gene: TRBV4-1
J gene: TRBJ2-7
CDR3 protein: CASSLNPAGDYEQYF

V gene: TRBV4-1
J gene: TRBJ2-7
CDR3 protein: CASSQVGRGYEQYF

V gene: TRBV13
J gene: TRBJ2-3
CDR3 protein: CASSLSPAGAQYF

V gene: TRBV5-4
J gene: TRBJ1-2
CDR3 protein: CASSLDGLPGAGYGYTF

V gene: TRBV19
J gene: TRBJ1-2
CDR3 protein: CASRPGTGAAGYTF

V gene: TRBV19
J gene: TRBJ2-1
CDR3 protein: CASSIWSSYNEQFF

V gene: TRBV19
J gene: TRBJ2-3
CDR3 protein: CASSGDRAGPTDTQYF

V gene: TRBV5-1
J gene: TRBJ2-2
CDR3 protein: CASSSPPSIGELFF

V gene: TRBV29-1
J gene: TRBJ2-1
CDR3 protein: CSVDLQYNEQFF

V gene: TRBV6-2/TRBV6-3
J gene: TRBJ1-2
CDR3 protein: CASSYSHGNYGYTF

V gene: TRBV6-2/TRBV6-3
J gene: TRBJ2-7
CDR3 protein: CASSYSGHYEQYF

V gene: TRBV18
J gene: TRBJ1-6
CDR3 protein: CASSPFGQATNSPLHF

V gene: TRBV5-4
J gene: TRBJ2-5
CDR3 protein: CASSLAGLGETQYF

V gene: TRBV19
J gene: TRBJ2-3
CDR3 protein: CASSARQGLSTDTQYF

V gene: TRBV24-1
J gene: TRBJ1-1
CDR3 protein: CATSESVSTEAFF

V gene: TRBV7-9
J gene: TRBJ2-1
CDR3 protein: CASRNSGSINEQFF

V gene: TRBV2
J gene: TRBJ2-5
CDR3 protein: CASSARGYETQYF

V gene: TRBV4-3
J gene: TRBJ2-2
CDR3 protein: CASSMGRITGELFF

V gene: TRBV11-2
J gene: TRBJ2-1
CDR3 protein: CASSLGQGMFNEQFF